This TCR beta chain was retrieved from a study of blood T cell repertoires in COVID-19. Study overall: Spain, Italy and the United States supplied samples that represented acute and convalescent COVID-19. The cDNA or gDNA used as material had been derived from T cells, B-cell-depleted T cells, or PBMCs.

Authors' data handling: Reference gene primer amplification yielded estimated nucleated cell counts. Sequencing was performed with immunoSEQ multiplex PCR; in TCRdb, only in-frame clones are kept and a portion is missing. That table is the source of V, J and clone size, and D and trimming were worked out from the DNA. The repertoire holds around 95,000 clones, with about 85% as singletons. Germline V CDR1 and CDR2: SNHLY, FYNNEI. V lost 6 bases and J lost 1; bases outside the gene matches: 8. The CDR3 runs 15 residues. The chain combines TRBV2 with TRBJ1-2; 7 nucleotides agree with TRBD1. The TCR was taken from a man aged 50-60 years with active or convalescent COVID-19. Sequencing was carried out using peripheral blood. Written as DNA, the CDR3 is TGTGCCAGCAGGGAAAGGACAGGTCATAACTATGGCTACACCTTC. Amino acid sequence: CASRERTGHNYGYTF. Supplemented by reference TRBV2 and TRBJ1-2, the full variable domain reads EPEVTQTPSHQVTQMGQEVILRCVPISNHLYFYWYRQILGQKVEFLVSFYNNEISEKSEIFDDQFSVERPDGSNFTLKIRSTKLEDSAMYFCASRERTGHNYGYTFGSGTRLTVV.